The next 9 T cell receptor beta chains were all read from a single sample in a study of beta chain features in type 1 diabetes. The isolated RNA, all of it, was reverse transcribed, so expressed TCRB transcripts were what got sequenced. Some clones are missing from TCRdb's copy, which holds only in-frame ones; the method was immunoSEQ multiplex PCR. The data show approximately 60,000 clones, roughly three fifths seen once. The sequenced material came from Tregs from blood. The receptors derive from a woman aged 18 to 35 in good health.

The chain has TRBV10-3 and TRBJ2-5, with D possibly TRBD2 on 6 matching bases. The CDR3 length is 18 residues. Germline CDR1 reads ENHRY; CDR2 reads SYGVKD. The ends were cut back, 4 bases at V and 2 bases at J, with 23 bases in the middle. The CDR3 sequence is CAISGVPGPKRGQETQYF. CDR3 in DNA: TGTGCCATCAGTGGAGTCCCGGGACCTAAACGGGGGCAAGAGACCCAGTACTTC.

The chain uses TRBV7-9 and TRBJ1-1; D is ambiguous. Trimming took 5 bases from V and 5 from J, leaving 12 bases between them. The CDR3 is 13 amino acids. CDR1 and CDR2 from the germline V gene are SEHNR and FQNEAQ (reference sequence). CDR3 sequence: CASSRDSRTEAFF. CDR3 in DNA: TGTGCCAGCAGCCGGGATAGTAGGACTGAAGCTTTCTTT.

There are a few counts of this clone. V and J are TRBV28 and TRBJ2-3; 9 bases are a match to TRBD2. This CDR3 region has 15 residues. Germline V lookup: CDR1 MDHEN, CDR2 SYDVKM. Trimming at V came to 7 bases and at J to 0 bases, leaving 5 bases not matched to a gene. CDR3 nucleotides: TGTGCCAGCATACTAGCGGGCTCTAGCACAGATACGCAGTATTTT. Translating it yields CASILAGSSTDTQYF.

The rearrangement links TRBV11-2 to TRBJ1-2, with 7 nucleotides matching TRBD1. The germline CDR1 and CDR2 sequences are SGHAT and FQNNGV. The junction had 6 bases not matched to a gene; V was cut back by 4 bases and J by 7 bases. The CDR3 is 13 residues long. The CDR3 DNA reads TGTGCCAGCAGCTACGAGGGGGCAGGTGGCTACACCTTC. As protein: CASSYEGAGGYTF. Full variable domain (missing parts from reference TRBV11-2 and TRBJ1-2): EAGVAQSPRYKIIEKRQSVAFWCNPISGHATLYWYQQILGQGPKLLIQFQNNGVVDDSQLPKDRFSAERLKGVDSTLKIQPAKLEDSAVYLCASSYEGAGGYTFGSGTRLTVV.

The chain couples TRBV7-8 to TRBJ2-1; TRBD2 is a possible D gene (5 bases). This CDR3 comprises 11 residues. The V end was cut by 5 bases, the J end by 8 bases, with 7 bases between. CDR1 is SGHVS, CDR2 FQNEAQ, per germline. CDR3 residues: CASSPGDEQFF. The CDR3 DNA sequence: TGTGCCAGCAGCCCCGGGGATGAGCAGTTCTTC.

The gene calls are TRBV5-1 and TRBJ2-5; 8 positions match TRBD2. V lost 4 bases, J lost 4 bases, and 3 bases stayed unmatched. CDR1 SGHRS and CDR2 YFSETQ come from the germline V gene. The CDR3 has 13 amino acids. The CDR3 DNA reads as TGCGCCAGCAGCGCTAGCGGGTCAGAGACCCAGTACTTC. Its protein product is CASSASGSETQYF.

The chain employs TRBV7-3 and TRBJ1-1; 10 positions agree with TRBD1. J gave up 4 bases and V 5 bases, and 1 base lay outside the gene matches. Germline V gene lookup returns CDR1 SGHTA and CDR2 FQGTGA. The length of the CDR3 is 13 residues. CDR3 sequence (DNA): TGTGCCAGCAGCCGGGACAGGGGCACTGAAGCTTTCTTT. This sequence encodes CASSRDRGTEAFF.

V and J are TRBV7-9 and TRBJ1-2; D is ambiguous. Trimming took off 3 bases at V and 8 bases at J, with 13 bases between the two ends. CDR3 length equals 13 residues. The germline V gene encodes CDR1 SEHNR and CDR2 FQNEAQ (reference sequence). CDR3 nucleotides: TGTGCCAGCAGCTTCAGTCAAACGGAGGGCTACACCTTC. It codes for CASSFSQTEGYTF. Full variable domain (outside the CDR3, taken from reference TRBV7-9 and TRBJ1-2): DTGVSQNPRHKITKRGQNVTFRCDPISEHNRLYWYRQTLGQGPEFLTYFQNEAQLEKSRLLSDRFSAERPKGSFSTLEIQRTEQGDSAMYLCASSFSQTEGYTFGSGTRLTVV.

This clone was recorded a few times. The CDR3 region has the DNA TGTGCCAGTATCCGACGGGGACAGACTGCTCTGAACACTGAAGCTTTCTTT. The encoded protein is CASIRRGQTALNTEAFF. The chain links TRBV19 to TRBJ1-1, with 7 bases fitting TRBD1. CDR1 LNHDA and CDR2 SQIVND come from the germline V gene (reference sequence). The CDR3 has 17 amino acids. The J segment lost 0 bases and the V segment lost 7 bases, leaving 14 bases of the junction unmatched.